Listed here are 21 T cell receptor beta chains from one sample, sequenced in a study of T cells in Graves' hyperthyroidism and ophthalmopathy. What was amplified from RNA transcripts were TCR beta CDR3 regions. Carried out on the TCR CDR3, a first-round RT-PCR used the HTBI primer set. TCRdb used MiXCR to reprocess the multiplex PCR reads, holding one entry per CDR3 protein. The profile shows some 50,000 distinct CDR3 sequences, approximately 52% of them singletons. The sample comprised blood. The receptors stem from a woman aged 45-60 years with Graves' ophthalmopathy.

This clonotype was counted at least ten times. This may come from a read error, since a much larger clone is one base off. This chain connects TRBV20-1 to TRBJ2-7; D is undetermined. Germline CDR1 is DFQATT and CDR2 is SNEGSKA (reference sequence). This CDR3 contains 13 residues. Trimming removed 4 bases from V and 2 bases from J, with 12 bases in between. CDR3 amino acids: CSATPRIAYEQYF. CDR3 sequence (DNA): TGCAGTGCTACCCCGAGGATTGCCTACGAGCAGTACTTC.

J is TRBJ1-6 and V is TRBV9; a possible D gene is TRBD1 (6 bases). V lost 3 bases and J 12 bases, leaving 16 bases between the germline ends. The CDR3 covers 14 residues. Germline-derived CDR1 and CDR2 are SGDLS and YYNGEE. The CDR3, as DNA: TGTGCCAGCAGCGCCCCGGGGGCAAGTTTACCCCTCCACTTT. Translation gives CASSAPGASLPLHF.

At least ten counts were recorded for this clonotype. The chain has TRBV11-2 and TRBJ2-7; D might be TRBD1 or TRBD2, each matching 5 bases. Germline V gene data show CDR1 as SGHAT and CDR2 as FQNNGV. Trimming removed 1 base at V and 4 bases at J, with 11 bases between. The CDR3 length is 14 residues. CDR3 in amino acids: CASSLGPGTYEQYF. CDR3 coding DNA: TGTGCCAGCAGCTTAGGTCCAGGGACGTACGAGCAGTACTTC.

This clonotype showed up just a few times. A much larger clone lies a single base off, so this may be a read error. This rearrangement joins TRBV3-1 to TRBJ2-7; D might be TRBD1 (5 bases). The CDR3 sequence is 12 residues long. The germline V and J ends were trimmed by 5 bases and 5 bases, with 10 bases remaining between them. Germline CDR1 reads LGHDT; CDR2 reads YNNKEL (reference sequence). This CDR3 reads CASSETAHEQYF. DNA of the CDR3: TGTGCCAGCAGCGAGACAGCCCACGAGCAGTACTTC.

Concerning this clonotype: Without the conserved terminal phenylalanine or tryptophan, this CDR3 likely stems from a read error. The DNA is omitted, as the CDR3 cannot be located on it reliably, and the CDR3 follows TCRdb's listing. The rearrangement joins TRBV7-8 to TRBJ2-1. Germline lookup yields CDR1 SGHVS and CDR2 FQNEAQ. From its first to its last residue, the CDR3 has 8 amino acids. The CDR3 protein is CASRLAGV.

This clonotype was picked up many times. In DNA, the CDR3 is TGTGCCAGCAGCCAAGCGGCAAGGGCCAACGTCCTGACTTTC. It specifies CASSQAARANVLTF. The rearrangement uses TRBV14 and TRBJ2-6, with D unclear. The V gene's germline CDR1 is SGHDN and CDR2 FVKESK. The ends were cut back, 1 base at V and 5 bases at J, with 6 bases in the middle. The CDR3 extends over 14 amino acids.

The V call is TRBV2, the J call TRBJ2-7, with 14 nucleotides matching TRBD2. CDR1 and CDR2 (germline): SNHLY, FYNNEI. This CDR3 spans 12 amino acids. J gave up 9 bases and V 9 bases, and 4 bases lay outside the gene matches. The CDR3: CARGLAGEGQYF. The CDR3 DNA reads as TGTGCCAGGGGACTAGCGGGGGAAGGGCAGTACTTC.

This clonotype was seen only once. The chain uses TRBV10-3 and TRBJ1-5, with D maybe TRBD1 (5 bases). Germline CDR1 reads ENHRY; CDR2 reads SYGVKD. The length of the CDR3 is 16 residues. Trimming left V 3 bases short and J 11 bases short, with 23 bases between. The CDR3 protein is CAISDPGTSGRETQHF. The CDR3 bases are TGTGCCATCAGTGACCCCGGGACTAGCGGGAGGGAGACCCAGCATTTT.

Sample share makes this clonotype medium-sized. This sequence joins TRBV20-1 and TRBJ1-4, with D uncertain. The V and J ends lost 0 bases and 8 bases respectively, with 13 bases between them. Per germline, CDR1 DFQATT and CDR2 SNEGSKA (reference sequence). This CDR3 has 14 amino acids. The CDR3 region has the DNA TGCAGTGCTAGAGATACGGTGTCCTTCGAAAAACTGTTTTTT. Translation: CSARDTVSFEKLFF.

This clonotype was seen ten or more times. A much larger clone lies a single base off, so this may be a read error. The chain joins TRBV19 to TRBJ2-7, with 8 bases lining up with TRBD2. Trimming cost V 2 bases and J 2 bases; bases outside gene matches: 5. Germline CDR1 reads LNHDA; CDR2 reads SQIVND (reference sequence). The CDR3 runs to 15 residues. The DNA of the CDR3 is TGTGCCAGTAGTATAATAGCGGGGAGCCCCTACGAGCAGTACTTC. Its protein is CASSIIAGSPYEQYF.

This rearrangement joins TRBV19 to TRBJ2-7; no reliable D call. Trimming cost V 5 bases and J 3 bases, with 11 bases left between them. This CDR3 has 13 residues. CDR1 is LNHDA and CDR2 is SQIVND in the germline V gene (reference sequence). Here the CDR3 DNA reads TGTGCCAGTAGTCTCGAGTCGTTCTACGAGCAGTACTTC. It is translated as CASSLESFYEQYF.

This clonotype was picked up many times. The chain combines TRBV6-1 with TRBJ2-5, with D possibly matching TRBD1 (5 bases). The CDR3 has 15 amino acids. CDR1 is MNHNS, CDR2 SASEGT, per germline. The ends were cut back, 4 bases at V and 3 bases at J, with 15 bases in the middle. Here the CDR3 DNA reads TGTGCCAGCAGTGTGTTTAGGGGCTCAAAAGAGACCCAGTACTTC. Translating gives CASSVFRGSKETQYF.

The J gene is TRBJ2-1, the V gene TRBV2; 10 bases are shared with TRBD2. After removal of 3 bases from V and 9 bases from J, the junction contained 5 bases not matched to a gene. The CDR3 contains 14 residues. CDR1 is SNHLY and CDR2 is FYNNEI in the germline V gene. The CDR3 region is CASSDSGGAGEQFF. The CDR3, as DNA: TGTGCCAGCAGTGACAGCGGGGGGGCCGGTGAGCAGTTCTTC.

The V and J genes are TRBV7-2 and TRBJ2-6, with 13 bases aligning to TRBD2. This CDR3 contains 18 residues. With 5 bases clipped from V and 0 bases from J, the junction kept 4 bases outside the gene matches. The germline V gene has CDR1 SGHTA and CDR2 FQGNSA. The CDR3 protein is CASSRTSGGISGANVLTF. The CDR3 DNA reads as TGTGCCAGCAGCCGGACTAGCGGGGGAATCTCTGGGGCCAACGTCCTGACTTTC.

The chain carries TRBV5-1 and TRBJ2-5; D unclear. The CDR3 sequence is 13 residues long. CDR1 is SGHRS and CDR2 is YFSETQ in the germline V gene. Trimming removed 0 bases from V and 4 bases from J, with 7 bases in between. The DNA for the CDR3 is TGCGCCAGCAGCTTGGGAGGTTTAGAGACCCAGTACTTC. This sequence encodes CASSLGGLETQYF.

This clonotype showed up just a few times. J is TRBJ2-1 and V is TRBV12-3 or TRBV12-4, with D possibly TRBD2 on 7 matching bases. The V end was cut by 8 bases, the J end by 2 bases, with 10 bases between. The CDR3 totals 13 residues. The chain's CDR3 is CASGGAAYNEQFF. CDR3 nucleotides: TGTGCCAGCGGGGGGGCCGCCTACAATGAGCAGTTCTTC.

There are many counts of this clonotype. The chain has TRBV7-8 and TRBJ2-7; weak D call: TRBD2 (5 bases). Germline-derived CDR1 and CDR2 are SGHVS and FQNEAQ. The V end was cut by 5 bases, the J end by 12 bases, with 26 bases between. The CDR3 loop spans 15 amino acids. CDR3 in amino acids: CASSATAGLEEFGYF. The CDR3 DNA reads TGTGCCAGCAGCGCCACCGCGGGCCTTGAGGAATTTGGGTACTTC.

Comment on this clonotype: This sequence may be a read error, since a much larger clone differs from it by one base. A read error is likely, as this CDR3 ends without the conserved phenylalanine or tryptophan. The chain uses TRBV7-2 and TRBJ1-2; D is uncertain. V lost 8 bases to trimming and J lost 7 bases, with 11 bases between them. The CDR3 length is 11 residues. Germline lookup yields CDR1 SGHTA and CDR2 FQGNSA. CDR3 loop: CASGAVGGYTL. In DNA, the CDR3 is TGTGCCAGCGGAGCGGTTGGTGGCTACACCCTC.

Many counts were recorded for this clonotype. The J gene is TRBJ2-7, the V gene TRBV4-1, with 10 bases identical to TRBD1. Per germline, CDR1 MGHRA and CDR2 YSYEKL. The CDR3 sequence is 15 residues long. V dropped 1 base and J dropped 4; count of bases not matched to a gene: 4. The CDR3 loop reads CASSQGQGAQYEQYF. In DNA, the CDR3 is TGCGCCAGCAGCCAAGGACAGGGGGCGCAATACGAGCAGTACTTC.

This sequence joins TRBV5-1 and TRBJ2-7; 11 nucleotides agree with TRBD2. Germline-derived CDR1 and CDR2 are SGHRS and YFSETQ. V lost 1 base and J lost 3; bases outside the gene matches: 9. The CDR3 length is 17 residues. CDR3 sequence reads: CASSLTLTSGGFYEQYF. In nucleotides, the CDR3 is TGCGCCAGCAGCTTGACCCTAACTAGCGGGGGTTTCTACGAGCAGTACTTC.

The chain joins TRBV29-1 to TRBJ1-2; D gene ambiguous. The CDR3 loop spans 17 amino acids. Trimming pared 1 base from V and 9 bases from J, leaving 27 bases between. Germline CDR1 reads SQVTM; CDR2 reads ANQGSEA. CDR3 nucleotides: TGCAGCGTTGAAGCGGACGCAGCGTTGGGGAGGCTGGATAGCTACACCTTC. It specifies CSVEADAALGRLDSYTF.